This is a list of T cell receptor beta chains from one sample in a study of cytomegalovirus exposure and HLA in healthy donors. The assay was immunoSEQ multiplex PCR, and TCRdb's table has in-frame clones only and misses some. The repertoire has about 130,000 clones, about three quarters of them found once; the top ten carry approximately 2.6%. Sequencing was carried out using PBMCs. These receptors came from a human donor in good health. The CDR3 runs from the conserved cysteine through the conserved F or W. D genes are given only for firm matches. Clone size is shown for a subset of rows, as once, few, many or a class of expanded clone.

abundance	v_gene	j_gene	d_gene	CDR3nt	CDR3aa
.	TRBV4-1	TRBJ2-5	.	TGCGCCAGCAGCCAGGCCTCGGGACAACAAGAGACCCAGTACTTC	CASSQASGQQETQYF
.	TRBV15	TRBJ1-5	TRBD1	TGTGCCACCAGCAGAGGGACAGGGGCGGGGGTGTTCAATCAGCCCCAGCATTTT	CATSRGTGAGVFNQPQHF
.	TRBV6-7	TRBJ2-7	.	TGTGCCAGCAGTTACTCGAATGGAGGCTTCTACGAGCAGTACTTC	CASSYSNGGFYEQYF
few	TRBV7-2	TRBJ2-7	.	TGTGCCAGCAGCTACAACCCTGGAGGGGCGGGGGAGCAGTACTTC	CASSYNPGGAGEQYF
.	TRBV29-1	TRBJ1-1	.	TGCAGCGTTGGGTCAGGGGCTGGGGAGACTGAAGCTTTCTTT	CSVGSGAGETEAFF
.	TRBV27	TRBJ2-5	.	TGTGCCAGCAGTTTACTGGGGGGAGAGACCCAGTACTTC	CASSLLGGETQYF
.	TRBV7-9	TRBJ2-7	TRBD2	TGTGCCAGCAGCTTGGAACTAGCGAGTCCCTACGAGCAGTACTTC	CASSLELASPYEQYF
.	TRBV10-3	TRBJ2-2	TRBD1	TGTGCCATCAGTGAGTCGAAACAGGGGGCAACCGGGGAGCTGTTTTTT	CAISESKQGATGELFF
.	TRBV30	TRBJ1-6	.	TGTGCCTGGAGTGGCAGGGGCCGGGATTCACCCCTCCACTTT	CAWSGRGRDSPLHF
.	TRBV11-1	TRBJ2-3	.	TGTGCCAGCAGCTTGGGGCAGGGGAGGGGCACAGATACGCAGTATTTT	CASSLGQGRGTDTQYF
.	TRBV6-1	TRBJ2-7	TRBD1	TGTGCCAGCAGGACAGGGGCAACCTACGAGCAGTACTTC	CASRTGATYEQYF
.	TRBV6-6	TRBJ2-7	TRBD2	TGTGCCAGCGGGACTAGTTCCTACGAGCAGTACTTC	CASGTSSYEQYF
.	TRBV7-2	TRBJ1-6	.	TGTGCCAGCAGCTCTGTAAATTCACCCCTCCACTTT	CASSSVNSPLHF
once	TRBV4-2	TRBJ2-1	.	TGTGCCAGCAGCCAAGAAACGGCTAGCACATTCATTGGGGAGCAGTTCTTC	CASSQETASTFIGEQFF
.	TRBV28	TRBJ1-6	TRBD1	TGTGCCAGCAGCCCGACAGGGAGCTCCTATAATTCACCCCTCCACTTT	CASSPTGSSYNSPLHF
.	TRBV6-5	TRBJ2-3	TRBD2	TGTGCCAGCAGTTACCCTAGCGGGGGTCCCGATACGCAGTATTTT	CASSYPSGGPDTQYF
.	TRBV5-6	TRBJ1-2	.	TGTGCCAGCAGCTTGGAACGGACACCCGCTAACTATGGCTACACCTTC	CASSLERTPANYGYTF
.	TRBV5-4	TRBJ1-2	.	TGTGCCAGCAGTTACCGGGGAAACTATGGCTACACCTTC	CASSYRGNYGYTF
.	TRBV29-1	TRBJ2-1	TRBD1	TGCAGCGTTGACGAGCAGGGGGTCGGTGAGCAGTTCTTC	CSVDEQGVGEQFF
few	TRBV27	TRBJ1-5	TRBD1	TGTGCCAGCAGTTTAGCGACAGGGAGCAATCAGCCCCAGCATTTT	CASSLATGSNQPQHF
.	TRBV30	TRBJ1-4	.	TGTGCCTGGAGTTCGGGGCAGGGGAATGAAAAACTGTTTTTT	CAWSSGQGNEKLFF
.	TRBV6-1	TRBJ2-1	TRBD1	TGTGCCAGCAGTCTTACCGGGACAGTATACAATGAGCAGTTCTTC	CASSLTGTVYNEQFF
.	TRBV9	TRBJ2-7	TRBD2	TGTGCCAGCAGCCCTATTTGGGGGGGGGAGCAGTACTTC	CASSPIWGGEQYF
.	TRBV10-3	TRBJ2-1	TRBD1	TGTGCCATCAGTGCCAGACAGGGGGACAATGAGCAGTTCTTC	CAISARQGDNEQFF
.	TRBV29-1	TRBJ2-7	.	TGCAGCGTATCGGACAGTCCTATGTACGAGCAGTACTTC	CSVSDSPMYEQYF
.	TRBV28	TRBJ1-1	.	TGTGCCAGCAGTTCACTGACAGGTCCTTTGAACACTGAAGCTTTCTTT	CASSSLTGPLNTEAFF